The clone carrying this T cell receptor beta chain has more than one count but fewer than ten. Its antigen is not known. The V end lost 1 base, the J end lost 1 base, and 7 bases lay between the germline ends. CDR1 MNHNS and CDR2 SASEGT come from the germline V gene. This CDR3 comprises 14 residues. The sample originates from a study of cytomegalovirus exposure and HLA in healthy donors. Broader study findings: Differences between HLA loci emerged in a later analysis of TCR association rates, with DRB1 most and HLA-C fewest. According to the study, some 160 TCR beta chains were cytomegalovirus-associated. With further analysis later on, most CMV-associated TCR beta chains appeared HLA-restricted.

The PCR had 60 Vbeta and 13 Jbeta primers. The protocol was immunoSEQ multiplex PCR, while the TCRdb copy is restricted to in-frame clones and leaves out a portion. The sample includes around 28,000 clones, about 83% of them seen just once. This TCR came from a boy younger than 18 in good health and CMV-seronegative. The chain combines TRBV6-1 with TRBJ1-1; D remains ambiguous. The sequenced material came from PBMCs. Here the CDR3 reads CASSEGHSNTEAFF. The DNA for the CDR3 is TGTGCCAGCAGTGAAGGACATTCGAACACTGAAGCTTTCTTT.